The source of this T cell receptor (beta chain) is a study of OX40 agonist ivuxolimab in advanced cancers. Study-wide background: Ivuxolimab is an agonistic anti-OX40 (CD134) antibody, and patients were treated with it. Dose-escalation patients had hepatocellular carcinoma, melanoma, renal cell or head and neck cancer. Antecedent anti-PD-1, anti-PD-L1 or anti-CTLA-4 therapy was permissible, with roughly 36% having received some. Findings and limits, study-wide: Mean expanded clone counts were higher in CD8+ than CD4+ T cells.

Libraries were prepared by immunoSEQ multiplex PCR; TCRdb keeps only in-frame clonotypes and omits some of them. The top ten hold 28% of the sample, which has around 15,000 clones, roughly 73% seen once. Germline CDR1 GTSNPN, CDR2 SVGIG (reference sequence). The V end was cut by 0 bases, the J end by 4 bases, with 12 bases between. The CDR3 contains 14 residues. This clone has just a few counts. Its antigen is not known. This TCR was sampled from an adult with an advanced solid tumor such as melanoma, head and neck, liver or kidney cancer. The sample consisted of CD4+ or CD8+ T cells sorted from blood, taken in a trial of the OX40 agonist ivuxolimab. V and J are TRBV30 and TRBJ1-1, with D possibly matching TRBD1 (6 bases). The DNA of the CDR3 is TGTGCCTGGAGTGTACAGGGTGGGGGCACTGAAGCTTTCTTT. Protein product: CAWSVQGGGTEAFF.